The present T cell receptor beta chain was sequenced within a study of cytomegalovirus exposure and HLA in healthy donors. Findings and limits, study-wide: The authors later found TCR association rates varying by HLA locus, with DRB1 most and HLA-C fewest.

The CDR3 consists of 16 residues. Germline CDR1 reads SEHNR; CDR2 reads FQNEAQ (reference sequence). V dropped 3 bases and J dropped 5; count of bases not matched to a gene: 8. Comments on this clone: Its antigen is still unknown. In the same sample, other DNA sequences code for this CDR3.

Use of 60 Vbeta and 13 Jbeta primers characterized the PCR. Data came from immunoSEQ multiplex PCR; TCRdb stores just in-frame clones and leaves some out. The record lists 100,000 to 150,000 clones, of which the ten most abundant hold approximately 2%. Sequencing was performed on PBMCs. This sequence joins TRBV7-9 and TRBJ2-5, with 11 bases identical to TRBD2. This sequence originates from a man aged 40-49 years in good health and CMV-seronegative. CDR3 bases: TGTGCCAGCAGCTTGGGGCTAGCGGGAGGTCAGGAGACCCAGTACTTC. Translation gives CASSLGLAGGQETQYF.